The 23 T cell receptor beta chains below come from one sample, sequenced in a study of T cell repertoires in cytomegalovirus infection. A single record per CDR3 protein comes from TCRdb applying MiXCR to the reads. Among approximately 250,000 distinct CDR3 sequences, approximately 7% were seen once, and the ten largest hold 5.5% to 8%. The sequencing sample was made of PBMCs. The receptor source for this set is a human donor in good health (CMV status not recorded). Some clones in this sample may be carry-over from other donors' samples.

This clonotype was seen ten or more times. Here the CDR3 DNA reads TGTGCCAGCTCACCACTTAGGGAATCTGGGGCCAACGTCCTGACTTTC. Protein product: CASSPLRESGANVLTF. The V gene is TRBV18, the J gene TRBJ2-6; D is unresolved. The V end was cut by 1 base, the J end by 1 base, with 8 bases between. Germline CDR1 and CDR2: KGHSH and LQKENI. This CDR3 contains 16 residues.

This clonotype was observed many times. V usage is TRBV20-1 and J usage is TRBJ1-4; unclear D gene. The CDR3 has 14 residues. CDR1 is DFQATT, CDR2 SNEGSKA, per germline (reference sequence). V lost 6 bases, J lost 3 bases, and 14 bases lay in between. This CDR3 reads CSARQRAPNEKLFF. Written as DNA, the CDR3 is TGCAGTGCCCGGCAAAGGGCCCCTAATGAAAAACTGTTTTTT.

This clonotype came up many times. The rearrangement links TRBV7-2 to TRBJ2-1, with TRBD2 as a possible D gene (5 bases). V was pared by 4 bases and J by 4 bases, with 14 bases between. Germline V gene lookup returns CDR1 SGHTA and CDR2 FQGNSA. The CDR3 runs 15 residues. The CDR3: CASSSGPGFYNEQFF. As DNA, the CDR3 is TGTGCCAGCAGCTCAGGACCGGGATTTTACAATGAGCAGTTCTTC.

This clonotype occurred a few times. The chain recombines TRBV7-6 with TRBJ2-1, with D tentatively TRBD2 (7 bases). V was shortened by 4 bases and J by 10 bases, with 20 bases between the two germline ends. CDR3 length: 15 residues. Germline V CDR1 and CDR2: SGHVS, FNYEAQ. CDR3 protein: CASSWGGGGAEEQFF. CDR3 DNA sequence: TGTGCCAGCAGCTGGGGGGGGGGGGGGGCGGAAGAGCAGTTCTTC.

There are many counts of this clonotype. J is TRBJ1-5 and V is TRBV7-4; 12 bases agree with TRBD1. Germline V gene lookup returns CDR1 SGHVT and CDR2 SQSDAQ. This CDR3 is built from 18 residues. With 5 bases clipped from V and 8 bases from J, the junction kept 16 bases outside the gene matches. The CDR3 spells CASSLSRGTGGKRKPQHF. The CDR3 DNA reads TGTGCCAGCAGCCTCTCCAGGGGGACAGGGGGCAAGAGGAAGCCCCAGCATTTT.

The rearrangement joins TRBV12-3 or TRBV12-4 to TRBJ2-7, with D possibly being TRBD1 (6 bases). This CDR3 is built from 12 residues. Trimming took off 6 bases at V and 6 bases at J, with 12 bases between the two ends. Here the CDR3 DNA reads TGTGCCAGCAGGCCGGACAGTAGCGAGCAGTACTTC. This gives the protein CASRPDSSEQYF.

This clonotype has a count of ten or more. The V gene is TRBV4-1, the J gene TRBJ2-3; no clear D. CDR1 and CDR2 (germline): MGHRA, YSYEKL. Trimming stripped 2 bases from V and 6 bases from J, with 3 bases between. The CDR3 runs to 11 residues. The DNA of the CDR3 is TGCGCCAGCAGCCAACGGGATACGCAGTATTTT. Translated: CASSQRDTQYF.

This clonotype was seen many times. The CDR3 DNA sequence: TGTGCCAGCAGTTTATTGCGGGGGGGGGCCTACAATGAGCAGTTCTTC. Its translation is CASSLLRGGAYNEQFF. V is TRBV28 and J is TRBJ2-1; 9 bases line up with TRBD2. V gave up 1 base and J gave up 2 bases; unmatched junction bases: 3. Germline loops: CDR1 MDHEN, CDR2 SYDVKM. CDR3 length: 16 amino acids. The complete variable domain, with remaining parts taken from reference TRBV28 and TRBJ2-1, reads DVKVTQSSRYLVKRTGEKVFLECVQDMDHENMFWYRQDPGLGLRLIYFSYDVKMKEKGDIPEGYSVSREKKERFSLILESASTNQTSMYLCASSLLRGGAYNEQFFGPGTRLTVL.

This clonotype has more than one count but fewer than ten. The V and J genes are TRBV12-3 or TRBV12-4 and TRBJ1-1; TRBD1 agrees at 8 bases. V gave up 6 bases and J gave up 11 bases; unmatched junction bases: 8. The CDR3 length is 12 residues. The chain's CDR3 is CASRFSGGRAFF. In DNA form, the CDR3 reads TGTGCCAGCAGGTTCTCAGGGGGCAGGGCTTTCTTT.

V usage is TRBV28 and J usage is TRBJ2-2; 7 positions match TRBD2. Germline CDR1 is MDHEN and CDR2 is SYDVKM. This CDR3 is built from 15 residues. The trim removed 10 bases at V and 0 bases at J, leaving 8 bases unmatched. The CDR3 DNA follows: TGTGCCACCACCTCGGGGGGATCGAACACCGGGGAGCTGTTTTTT. It is translated as CATTSGGSNTGELFF.

This clonotype was counted at least ten times. The chain combines TRBV9 with TRBJ2-1; D could derive from TRBD1 or TRBD2 (5 bases each). V lost 4 bases, J lost 8 bases, and 19 bases lay in between. CDR1 and CDR2 (germline): SGDLS, YYNGEE. The CDR3 spans 15 residues. The CDR3 DNA reads TGTGCCAGCAGCCCGGAAAGGAGGTTGGGGGATGAGCAGTTCTTC. Its protein is CASSPERRLGDEQFF.

To note about this clonotype: A much larger clone sits a single nucleotide away, making a read error possible. The chain couples TRBV5-1 to TRBJ2-5, with 13 bases that match TRBD2. The length of the CDR3 is 16 residues. Germline CDR1 is SGHRS and CDR2 is YFSETQ. The CDR3 reads CASSPQTSGGWETQNF. CDR3 DNA: TGCGCCAGCAGCCCTCAGACTAGCGGGGGGTGGGAGACCCAGAACTTC.

To note about this clonotype: Being one base from a much bigger clone, this may be a read error. The rearrangement uses TRBV30 and TRBJ2-6; D unclear. Germline-derived CDR1 and CDR2 are GTSNPN and SVGIG (reference sequence). The CDR3 sequence is 13 residues long. Trimming stripped 1 base from V and 2 bases from J, with 3 bases between. This chain's CDR3 is CAWSAAGANVLTF. The CDR3 nucleotides are TGTGCCTGGAGTGCAGCTGGGGCCAACGTCCTGACTTTC.

The sample holds many counts of this clonotype. V gene TRBV7-2 combines with J gene TRBJ1-5; D uncertain. V dropped 0 bases and J dropped 1 base, with 13 bases sitting between them. The CDR3 is 17 residues long. The V gene's germline CDR1 is SGHTA and CDR2 FQGNSA. The DNA for the CDR3 is TGTGCCAGCAGCTTAGCGGGAGGAGGGTTAAGCAATCAGCCCCAGCATTTT. Translated, it gives CASSLAGGGLSNQPQHF.

This clonotype showed up many times. The V call is TRBV12-3 or TRBV12-4, the J call TRBJ2-1; D possibly matches TRBD1 or TRBD2 (5 bases each). The CDR3 extends over 13 amino acids. V dropped 6 bases and J dropped 8 bases, with 14 bases sitting between them. The CDR3 sequence: CASRPGTGHEQFF. CDR3 nucleotides: TGTGCCAGCAGACCAGGGACCGGTCATGAGCAGTTCTTC.

In its sample, this clonotype was seen many times. The chain is built from TRBV7-3 and TRBJ2-1; the D gene is possibly TRBD2 (6 bases). Looked up from germline, CDR1 is SGHTA and CDR2 is FQGTGA. The CDR3 loop spans 14 amino acids. Trimming took 5 bases from V and 8 from J, leaving 16 bases between them. In nucleotides, the CDR3 is TGTGCCAGCAGCCCATCCGGCGGGACCGATGAGCAGTTCTTC. It encodes CASSPSGGTDEQFF.

The chain employs TRBV20-1 and TRBJ2-1; TRBD1 is a possible D gene (5 bases). Germline V CDR1 and CDR2: DFQATT, SNEGSKA (reference sequence). The CDR3 length is 11 residues. V was shortened by 0 bases and J by 16 bases, with 13 bases between the two germline ends. CDR3 loop: CSARDPDKLFF. The CDR3 DNA sequence: TGCAGTGCTAGAGACCCGGACAAGTTATTCTTC.

This clonotype was detected ten times or more. J is TRBJ1-2 and V is TRBV7-2; weak D call: TRBD1 (6 bases). The V end was cut by 5 bases, the J end by 4 bases, with 14 bases between. The CDR3 is 14 residues long. Per the germline V gene, CDR1 is SGHTA and CDR2 is FQGNSA. The CDR3, as DNA: TGTGCCAGCAGCGTAATAACAGGGAGCTATGGCTACACCTTC. Amino acid sequence: CASSVITGSYGYTF.

This clonotype was observed many times. V usage is TRBV6-1 and J usage is TRBJ2-2; D perhaps matches TRBD1 (6 bases). Trimming left V 7 bases short and J 4 bases short, with 10 bases between. The CDR3 sequence is 13 residues long. Germline CDR1 and CDR2: MNHNS and SASEGT. The DNA for the CDR3 is TGTGCCAGCAAGGTCAGGGGCACCGGGGAGCTGTTTTTT. It codes for CASKVRGTGELFF.

V usage is TRBV10-3 and J usage is TRBJ2-3; 14 bases are a match to TRBD2. CDR3 length: 16 residues. V was clipped by 6 bases and J by 3 bases; unmatched bases: 5. Germline loops: CDR1 ENHRY, CDR2 SYGVKD. CDR3 in DNA: TGTGCCATCAGCTGGACTAGCGGGGGGCAAACAGATACGCAGTATTTT. This gives the protein CAISWTSGGQTDTQYF.

The table lists this clonotype with many counts. This chain uses TRBV28 with TRBJ2-4; 8 positions match TRBD1. Germline V gene data show CDR1 as MDHEN and CDR2 as SYDVKM. The CDR3 totals 16 residues. J gave up 5 bases and V 6 bases, and 12 bases lay outside the gene matches. This chain's CDR3 is CASSPSGGGGENIQYF. For the CDR3, the DNA is TGTGCCAGCAGCCCGTCAGGGGGCGGAGGAGAAAACATTCAGTACTTC.

This clonotype was detected many times. The chain has TRBV11-2 and TRBJ1-5, with D tentatively TRBD1 (6 bases). Trimming stripped 5 bases from V and 5 bases from J, with 16 bases between. Germline V lookup: CDR1 SGHAT, CDR2 FQNNGV. This CDR3 spans 15 amino acids. The CDR3 here is CASSRGQGIHQPQHF. CDR3 nucleotide sequence: TGTGCCAGCAGCCGCGGTCAGGGGATTCATCAGCCCCAGCATTTT.

This chain joins TRBV18 and TRBJ2-1; TRBD2 is a possible D gene (5 bases). In germline, CDR1 is KGHSH, CDR2 LQKENI. Trimming took 0 bases from V and 16 from J, leaving 16 bases between them. The CDR3 runs to 13 residues. CDR3 bases: TGTGCCAGCTCACCACCCAGCCTGGACTTGCTTTTCTTC. Translation: CASSPPSLDLLFF.